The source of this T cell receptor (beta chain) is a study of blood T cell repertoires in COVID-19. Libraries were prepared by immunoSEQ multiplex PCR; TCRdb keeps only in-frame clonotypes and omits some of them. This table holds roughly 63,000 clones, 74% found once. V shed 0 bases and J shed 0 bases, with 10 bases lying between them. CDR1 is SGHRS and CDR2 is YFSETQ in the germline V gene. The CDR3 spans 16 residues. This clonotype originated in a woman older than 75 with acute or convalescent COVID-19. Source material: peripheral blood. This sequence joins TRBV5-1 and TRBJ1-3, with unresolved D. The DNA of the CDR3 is TGCGCCAGCAGCTTGGAAGGGAGAAACTCTGGAAACACCATATATTTT. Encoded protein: CASSLEGRNSGNTIYF.